This TCR beta chain was captured by sequencing in a study of tissue T cells after allogeneic stem cell transplantation. Study results and caveats: Alloreactivity or antigen specificity of tissue TCRs was not determined; some clones might be host cells.

This table comes from immunoSEQ multiplex PCR, and its TCRdb copy is limited to in-frame clones, with some not included. The table shows thousands of clones, with around half occurring only once. Regarding time point: mouse harvest day 7 after allogeneic transplant. Each mouse received 10^7 T-cell-depleted marrow cells plus 10^6 splenic CD5+ T cells by tail vein. This clone showed up just a few times. Its antigen is as yet unknown. These gene names are mouse names. The clonotype comes from a female BALB/c mouse given C57BL/6 T cells with graft-versus-host disease after an allogeneic hematopoietic cell transplant. Sequencing used gut tissue.

The part of the CDR3 DNA that was read is TGTGCCAGCAGTGGGGACTGGGGGTATGAACAGTAC. Its protein is CASSGDWGYEQY. The CDR3, in full, reads CASSGDWGYEQYF. V and J are TRBV24 and TRBJ2-7; 11 bases agree with TRBD2. With the read ending 1 residue before the CDR3 end, the germline J gene is used to fill in that end. V shed 5 bases and J 4 bases; nucleotides not matched to a gene: 1. Germline CDR1 is KGHTA and CDR2 is FRNEEI. CDR3 length: 13 amino acids.